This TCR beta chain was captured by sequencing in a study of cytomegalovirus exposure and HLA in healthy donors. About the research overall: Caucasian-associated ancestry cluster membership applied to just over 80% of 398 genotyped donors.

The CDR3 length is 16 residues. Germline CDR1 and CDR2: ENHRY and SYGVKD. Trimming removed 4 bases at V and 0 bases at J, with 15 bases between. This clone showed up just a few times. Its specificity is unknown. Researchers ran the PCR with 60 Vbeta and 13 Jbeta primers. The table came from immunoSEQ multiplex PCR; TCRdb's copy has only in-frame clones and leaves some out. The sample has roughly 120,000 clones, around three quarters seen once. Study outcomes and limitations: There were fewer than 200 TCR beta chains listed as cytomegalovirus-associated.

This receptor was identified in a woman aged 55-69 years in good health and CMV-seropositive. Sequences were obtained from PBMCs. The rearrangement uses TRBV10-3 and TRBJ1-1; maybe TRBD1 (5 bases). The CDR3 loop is CAISARGGNLNTEAFF. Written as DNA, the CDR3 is TGTGCCATCAGTGCGAGGGGCGGGAATCTGAACACTGAAGCTTTCTTT.